A single sample is the source of the 5 T cell receptor beta chains below, sequenced in a study of cytomegalovirus exposure and HLA in healthy donors. The PCR used 60 Vbeta and 13 Jbeta primers. Libraries were prepared by immunoSEQ multiplex PCR; TCRdb keeps only in-frame clonotypes and omits some of them. This sample has around 30,000 clones, with about 83% found just once. Sequencing was carried out using PBMCs. These receptors were taken from a boy younger than 18 in good health and CMV-seronegative.

The chain has TRBV7-9 and TRBJ1-4; D gene ambiguous. V was shortened by 6 bases and J by 3 bases, with 8 bases between the two germline ends. Germline V gives CDR1 SEHNR, CDR2 FQNEAQ (reference sequence). CDR3 length: 13 residues. The CDR3 loop is CASSSEANEKLFF. The CDR3 DNA reads TGTGCCAGCAGTTCGGAGGCTAATGAAAAACTGTTTTTT.

The gene calls are TRBV2 and TRBJ1-4, with D perhaps TRBD1 (6 bases). There are 15 residues in the CDR3. The V end lost 3 bases, the J end lost 1 base, and 9 bases lay between the germline ends. Germline CDR1 and CDR2: SNHLY and FYNNEI. In DNA, the CDR3 is TGTGCCAGCAGTGAGGGGGCAGGAACTAATGAAAAACTGTTTTTT. Its translation: CASSEGAGTNEKLFF.

V is TRBV29-1 and J is TRBJ2-5; possibly TRBD1 for D (6 bases). The J call may be in error: the DNA end matches TRBJ2-7 better. The CDR3 has 12 amino acids. Germline assignment: CDR1 SQVTM and CDR2 ANQGSEA. The CDR3 nucleotides read TGCAGCGTTGGACAGGACTCCTACGAGCAGTACTTC. Its translation is CSVGQDSYEQYF.

J is TRBJ1-1 and V is TRBV4-1; D is possibly TRBD1 (6 bases). The CDR3 is 16 residues long. Trimming cost V 4 bases and J 1 base, with 16 bases left between them. Per the germline V gene, CDR1 is MGHRA and CDR2 is YSYEKL. The CDR3 reads CASSLNRVWSNTEAFF. CDR3 bases: TGCGCCAGCAGCCTAAACAGGGTCTGGTCGAACACTGAAGCTTTCTTT.

The V gene is TRBV25-1, the J gene TRBJ1-5; D is ambiguous. Germline V lookup: CDR1 MGHDK, CDR2 SYGVNS. Trimming shortened V by 3 bases and J by 0 bases, and 9 bases separated the two germline ends. CDR3 length: 15 residues. CDR3 in amino acids: CASSDGAYSNQPQHF. The CDR3 DNA reads TGTGCCAGCAGTGATGGAGCTTATAGCAATCAGCCCCAGCATTTT.